The 28 T cell receptor beta chains reported below all come from one sample, sequenced in a study of blood T cell repertoires in COVID-19 (dated by TCRdb to the early 2020s). Library generation was performed with the immunoSEQ multiplex PCR assay. TCRdb limited this immuneACCESS table to in-frame rearrangements with V and J called. A share of clones is missing; checked studies link under half to unresolved V genes, and the rest is unexplained. The sample has roughly 60,000 clones on record, 85% of them singletons. 10% to 15% of the sample goes to the ten largest clones. What was sequenced was peripheral blood. All receptors come from a human donor in a cohort sampled during active COVID-19.

The CDR3 sequence: CAWSSDRDQPQHF. The DNA of the CDR3 is TGTGCCTGGAGTTCTGACAGGGATCAGCCCCAGCATTTT. This chain links TRBV30 with TRBJ1-5, with TRBD1 matching over 7 bases. V lost 2 bases and J lost 5; bases outside the gene matches: 3. The CDR3 has 13 amino acids. Germline loops: CDR1 GTSNPN, CDR2 SVGIG (reference sequence).

The V and J genes are TRBV7-6 and TRBJ2-4, with D tentatively TRBD2 (6 bases). V was shortened by 1 base and J by 8 bases, with 18 bases between the two germline ends. Germline values: CDR1 SGHVS, CDR2 FNYEAQ. The CDR3 runs to 16 residues. The CDR3 here is CASSLGPLETGDIQYF. CDR3 in DNA: TGTGCCAGCAGCTTAGGGCCCCTCGAAACGGGAGACATTCAGTACTTC.

The chain links TRBV7-2 to TRBJ2-7; 8 bases are a match to TRBD2. The length of the CDR3 is 14 residues. Per the germline V gene, CDR1 is SGHTA and CDR2 is FQGNSA. Losses at the gene ends were 1 base for V and 3 bases for J; bases not matched to a gene: 2. This CDR3 reads CASSLVRGVYEQYF. CDR3 bases: TGTGCCAGCAGCTTAGTGCGGGGGGTCTACGAGCAGTACTTC.

The genes are TRBV19 and TRBJ2-5; the D gene is possibly TRBD2 (6 bases). The V and J ends lost 3 bases and 0 bases respectively, with 8 bases between them. The germline CDR1 and CDR2 sequences are LNHDA and SQIVND (reference sequence). This CDR3 comprises 14 residues. CDR3 in amino acids: CASSMWGDQETQYF. The CDR3, as DNA: TGTGCCAGTAGTATGTGGGGGGACCAAGAGACCCAGTACTTC.

The rearrangement joins TRBV4-3 to TRBJ2-5; the match to TRBD1 covers 10 bases. The germline V gene has CDR1 LGHNA and CDR2 YSLEER. This CDR3 comprises 16 residues. V trimming: 1 base; J trimming: 5 bases; junction bases outside the gene matches: 7. The CDR3, as DNA: TGCGCCAGCAGCCAAGCTGACAGGGGGCGGTCGGAGACCCAGTACTTC. Encoded protein: CASSQADRGRSETQYF.

The rearrangement links TRBV28 to TRBJ1-2; 7 bases are shared with TRBD1. V lost 2 bases to trimming and J lost 4 bases; unmatched junction nucleotides: 4. There are 14 residues in the CDR3. Germline CDR1 MDHEN, CDR2 SYDVKM. DNA of the CDR3: TGTGCCAGCAGTTTAGGACAGGCCATCTATGGCTACACCTTC. It yields the protein CASSLGQAIYGYTF.

The V call is TRBV5-1, the J call TRBJ2-5, with 10 bases matching TRBD2. The V and J ends lost 4 bases and 4 bases, in that order; junction bases with no gene match: 7. Germline CDR1 and CDR2: SGHRS and YFSETQ. The CDR3 totals 15 residues. The CDR3 here is CASSPPTSGTETQYF. CDR3 in DNA: TGCGCCAGCAGCCCCCCTACTAGCGGGACAGAGACCCAGTACTTC.

The rearrangement uses TRBV5-1 and TRBJ2-7; 7 nucleotides align to TRBD1. V lost 3 bases to trimming and J lost 4 bases; unmatched junction nucleotides: 13. Per germline, CDR1 SGHRS and CDR2 YFSETQ. The CDR3 totals 16 residues. The CDR3 coding sequence is TGCGCCAGCAGCTCCACCCGAGGGACAGATACATACGAGCAGTACTTC. Its protein product is CASSSTRGTDTYEQYF. The full variable domain, completed using reference TRBV5-1 and TRBJ2-7, is KAGVTQTPRYLIKTRGQQVTLSCSPISGHRSVSWYQQTPGQGLQFLFEYFSETQRNKGNFPGRFSGRQFSNSRSEMNVSTLELGDSALYLCASSSTRGTDTYEQYFGPGTRLTVT.

This clone was seen only a few times. The J gene is TRBJ2-3, the V gene TRBV7-2; 14 bases fit TRBD2. The germline V gene has CDR1 SGHTA and CDR2 FQGNSA. The CDR3 has 15 amino acids. After removal of 8 bases from V and 12 bases from J, the junction contained 13 bases not matched to a gene. The CDR3 protein is CASGSVGLAGVSQYF. The CDR3 coding sequence is TGTGCCAGCGGCTCAGTGGGACTAGCGGGAGTCAGTCAGTATTTT.

J is TRBJ2-7 and V is TRBV6-5, with a weak D call TRBD1 (5 bases). This CDR3 has 14 residues. The V end was cut by 6 bases, the J end by 3 bases, with 15 bases between. CDR1 is MNHEY, CDR2 SVGAGI, per germline. The CDR3: CASRLQGWSYEQYF. The DNA of the CDR3 is TGTGCCAGCAGACTCCAGGGTTGGAGCTACGAGCAGTACTTC.

This chain links TRBV5-1 with TRBJ2-5; the D gene is possibly TRBD2 (5 bases). This CDR3 is 15 amino acids long. Germline V gives CDR1 SGHRS, CDR2 YFSETQ. V lost 3 bases, J lost 0 bases, and 12 bases lay in between. CDR3 nucleotide sequence: TGCGCCAGCAGCTCGTCTGGACTGAACCAAGAGACCCAGTACTTC. It codes for CASSSSGLNQETQYF. Filled out from reference TRBV5-1 and TRBJ2-5, the complete variable domain reads KAGVTQTPRYLIKTRGQQVTLSCSPISGHRSVSWYQQTPGQGLQFLFEYFSETQRNKGNFPGRFSGRQFSNSRSEMNVSTLELGDSALYLCASSSSGLNQETQYFGPGTRLLVL.

For the CDR3, the DNA is TGTGCCAGCAGCGTAGGGACAGGGCTGCATGGCTACACCTTC. Amino acids: CASSVGTGLHGYTF. The chain has TRBV9 and TRBJ1-2; 8 bases map to TRBD1. Germline V gene sequence: CDR1 SGDLS, CDR2 YYNGEE. This CDR3 comprises 14 residues. V lost 0 bases to trimming and J lost 6 bases; unmatched junction nucleotides: 4. The whole variable domain, remainder taken from reference TRBV9 and TRBJ1-2, is DSGVTQTPKHLITATGQRVTLRCSPRSGDLSVYWYQQSLDQGLQFLIQYYNGEERAKGNILERFSAQQFPDLHSELNLSSLELGDSALYFCASSVGTGLHGYTFGSGTRLTVV.

This rearrangement joins TRBV20-1 to TRBJ1-1; no firm D call. Trimming cost V 2 bases and J 11 bases, with 12 bases left between them. Germline CDR1 and CDR2: DFQATT and SNEGSKA (reference sequence). This CDR3 is 11 amino acids long. CDR3 coding DNA: TGCAGTGCTAGACGGGGTATTGGGGCTTTCTTT. Translation: CSARRGIGAFF.

In this sample, this clone turned up once. This chain uses TRBV12-3 or TRBV12-4 with TRBJ2-7, with 7 bases identical to TRBD2. After removal of 7 bases from V and 4 bases from J, the junction contained 7 bases not matched to a gene. The CDR3 runs 13 residues. CDR3 loop: CASKREAPYEQYF. CDR3 nucleotide sequence: TGTGCCAGCAAACGGGAGGCCCCATACGAGCAGTACTTC.

The chain combines TRBV7-9 with TRBJ2-2; 9 positions agree with TRBD1. The germline V gene encodes CDR1 SEHNR and CDR2 FQNEAQ (reference sequence). V gave up 7 bases and J gave up 0 bases; unmatched junction bases: 15. The CDR3 contains 19 residues. This CDR3 reads CASTTTGQGRGANTGELFF. The CDR3 region has the DNA TGTGCCAGCACCACTACGGGACAGGGTAGGGGGGCGAACACCGGGGAGCTGTTTTTT.

The table lists this clone with a count of one. The chain is built from TRBV19 and TRBJ2-1; 10 bases are a match to TRBD2. The CDR3 sequence is 16 residues long. V lost 5 bases, J lost 7 bases, and 11 bases stayed unmatched. Germline values: CDR1 LNHDA, CDR2 SQIVND (reference sequence). CDR3: CASSLDSGRPLNEQFF. The CDR3 bases are TGTGCCAGTAGTCTGGATAGCGGGAGGCCCCTAAATGAGCAGTTCTTC.

This clone was counted a few times. CDR3 nucleotide sequence: TGTGCCAGCAGCAGCCGGACAGGGTGGATGCATGGCTACACCTTC. Translation gives CASSSRTGWMHGYTF. The chain joins TRBV14 to TRBJ1-2, with TRBD1 matching over 8 bases. CDR1 SGHDN and CDR2 FVKESK come from the germline V gene. Unmatched junction bases numbered 11, after V lost 5 bases and J lost 6 bases. The CDR3 runs 15 residues.

This chain links TRBV18 with TRBJ2-3, with 10 bases lining up with TRBD2. CDR1 and CDR2 (germline): KGHSH, LQKENI. Losses at the gene ends were 8 bases for V and 1 base for J; bases not matched to a gene: 6. The CDR3 loop spans 15 amino acids. The CDR3 reads CASERTSGCTDTQYF. Here the CDR3 DNA reads TGTGCCAGCGAACGGACTAGCGGTTGCACAGATACGCAGTATTTT.

In its sample, this clone was seen once. V and J are TRBV27 and TRBJ1-2; 7 bases line up with TRBD1. CDR1 and CDR2 from the germline V gene are MNHEY and SMNVEV (reference sequence). V shed 6 bases, J shed 2 bases, and the junction held 6 bases outside the gene matches. The length of the CDR3 is 14 residues. CDR3 DNA: TGTGCCAGCAGCTCGATACAGGGGAACTATGGCTACACCTTC. The encoded protein is CASSSIQGNYGYTF.

DNA for the CDR3: TGTGCCATCAGTGATTCTAGCGGGAGTGAGACCCAGTACTTC. As protein: CAISDSSGSETQYF. V gene TRBV10-3 combines with J gene TRBJ2-5; 10 positions match TRBD2. This CDR3 has 14 residues. The V segment lost 3 bases and the J segment 5 bases; nucleotides outside the gene matches: 3. Germline CDR1 ENHRY, CDR2 SYGVKD.

This CDR3 reads CASSQMLGGLTDTQYF. The CDR3 DNA follows: TGTGCCAGCAGCCAAATGCTGGGGGGGCTTACAGATACGCAGTATTTT. The V and J genes are TRBV3-1 (or the pseudogene TRBV3-2) and TRBJ2-3; D might be TRBD2 (7 bases). This CDR3 region has 16 residues. Deletions cut 2 bases from V and 3 bases from J, with 15 bases between. CDR1 and CDR2 (germline): LGHDT, YNNKEL (reference sequence).

The chain employs TRBV30 and TRBJ2-1, with 8 nucleotides matching TRBD2. The CDR3 loop spans 19 amino acids. With 1 base clipped from V and 4 bases from J, the junction kept 18 bases outside the gene matches. Germline CDR1 and CDR2: GTSNPN and SVGIG (reference sequence). The CDR3 DNA is TGTGCCTGGAGTGCCCAGCAAGGCACTAGCGGAAACCTTTACAATGAGCAGTTCTTC. As protein: CAWSAQQGTSGNLYNEQFF.

This chain connects TRBV6-2 or TRBV6-3 to TRBJ1-2; unclear D gene. This CDR3 spans 13 amino acids. Trimming left V 1 base short and J 3 bases short, with 6 bases between. The germline V gene encodes CDR1 MNHEY and CDR2 SVGEGT. CDR3 protein: CASSYLTHYGYTF. The CDR3, as DNA: TGTGCCAGCAGTTACTTGACACACTATGGCTACACCTTC.

The CDR3 is CATSSHRGGSREQYF. The CDR3 coding sequence is TGTGCCACCAGCAGCCACCGGGGGGGCTCGAGGGAGCAGTACTTC. This sequence joins TRBV15 and TRBJ2-7, with TRBD2 identical over 8 bases. The CDR3 is 15 amino acids. The V gene's germline CDR1 is LNHNV and CDR2 YYDKDF (reference sequence). J lost 7 bases, V lost 3 bases, and 11 bases had no gene match.

This rearrangement joins TRBV12-3 or TRBV12-4 to TRBJ1-1; TRBD1 is a possible D gene (5 bases). Between the trimmed V and J ends, which lost 6 bases and 5 bases, there was a span of 10 bases. CDR3 size: 12 residues. DNA for the CDR3: TGTGCCAGCAGCTACGACAGAACTGAAGCTTTCTTT. Its protein is CASSYDRTEAFF.

The DNA for the CDR3 is TGCGCCAGCAGCCAAGACGGGGACTCCCGGGGGGATGAGCAGTTCTTC. Translated: CASSQDGDSRGDEQFF. The chain has TRBV4-3 and TRBJ2-1; 7 bases align to TRBD2. CDR3 size: 16 residues. V lost 0 bases and J lost 8; bases outside the gene matches: 10. Germline values: CDR1 LGHNA, CDR2 YSLEER.

The rearrangement uses TRBV28 and TRBJ2-1; no reliable D call. V gave up 1 base and J gave up 4 bases, with 14 bases separating them. Germline loops: CDR1 MDHEN, CDR2 SYDVKM. CDR3 length equals 16 residues. In DNA, the CDR3 is TGTGCCAGCAGTTTATCCCAAGCCGGTTCTTACAATGAGCAGTTCTTC. Its protein product is CASSLSQAGSYNEQFF.

The V and J genes are TRBV18 and TRBJ2-7; TRBD2 matches 13 bases. The CDR3 is made up of 21 amino acids. From germline, CDR1 is KGHSH and CDR2 LQKENI. J gave up 0 bases and V 2 bases, and 16 bases lay outside the gene matches. The DNA for the CDR3 is TGTGCCAGCTCACCAGCCCGTCAGAGACTAGCGGGAGGAACTAGCTCCTACGAGCAGTACTTC. Residues: CASSPARQRLAGGTSSYEQYF.